These T cell receptor beta chains were read from a single sample in a study of blood T cell repertoires in COVID-19. Using immunoSEQ multiplex PCR, the repertoire was profiled, and TCRdb retains in-frame clones only, with some absent. The table lists about 110,000 clones, around four fifths of them singletons. The material sequenced was peripheral blood. The receptors originated from a woman aged 60-70 years with acute or convalescent COVID-19. The CDR3 runs from the conserved cysteine through the conserved F or W. A D gene is named only where the DNA matches it firmly. Clone size is not always given. Where it is, it says once, few, many or a class for expanded clones.

>16|TRBJ1-5|NA|TRBV28|NA
CASSLYRRVGNQPQHF
TGTGCCAGCAGTTTATACAGGCGTGTTGGCAATCAGCCCCAGCATTTT
>14|TRBJ2-3|NA|TRBV6-2/TRBV6-3|NA
CASSKDTSTDTQYF
TGTGCCAGCAGTAAGGACACTAGCACAGATACGCAGTATTTT
>17|TRBJ1-3|NA|TRBV6-2/TRBV6-3|NA
CASSYYGELSSGNTIYF
TGTGCCAGCAGTTACTACGGGGAGTTGAGCTCTGGAAACACCATATATTTT
>15|TRBJ1-4|once|TRBV5-1|NA
CASSLGGTTNEKLFF
TGCGCCAGCAGCTTGGGTGGCACAACTAATGAAAAACTGTTTTTT
>16|TRBJ2-1|NA|TRBV4-3|NA
CASSQLAATRYNEQFF
TGCGCCAGCAGCCAATTGGCGGCGACTCGGTACAATGAGCAGTTCTTC
>13|TRBJ2-2|once|TRBV28|NA
CAIGWGAAGELFF
TGTGCCATAGGCTGGGGCGCGGCCGGGGAGCTGTTTTTT
>12|TRBJ1-5|NA|TRBV12-3/TRBV12-4|NA
CASRFRNQPQHF
TGTGCCAGCAGGTTTAGAAATCAGCCCCAGCATTTT
>16|TRBJ1-2|NA|TRBV3-1/TRBV3-2|NA
CASSQPSAGGGYGYTF
TGTGCCAGCAGCCAACCTTCGGCGGGGGGCGGTTATGGCTACACCTTC
>11|TRBJ1-1|NA|TRBV28|NA
CASFVQGKAFF
TGTGCCAGCTTCGTTCAGGGTAAAGCTTTCTTT
>15|TRBJ1-2|NA|TRBV6-5|NA
CASSSGTAADYGYTF
TGTGCCAGCAGTAGCGGGACGGCGGCAGACTACGGCTACACCTTC
>15|TRBJ1-5|few|TRBV4-2|NA
CASSQDVRGKQPQHF
TGTGCCAGCAGCCAAGATGTCAGGGGAAAACAGCCCCAGCATTTT
>17|TRBJ1-3|NA|TRBV3-1/TRBV3-2|NA
CASSQDPFPTSGNTIYF
TGTGCCAGCAGCCAAGACCCCTTTCCTACTTCGGGAAACACCATATATTTT
>19|TRBJ1-6|NA|TRBV7-3|NA
CASSLSRKKGVPLNSPLHF
TGTGCCAGCAGCTTAAGTCGGAAAAAGGGGGTCCCGCTTAATTCACCCCTCCACTTT
>14|TRBJ2-6|few|TRBV5-1|NA
CASSLAAGANVLTF
TGCGCCAGCAGCTTGGCCGCGGGGGCCAACGTCCTGACTTTC
>13|TRBJ1-5|NA|TRBV6-5|NA
CASSDGGNQPQHF
TGTGCCAGCAGCGACGGGGGTAATCAGCCCCAGCATTTT
>13|TRBJ1-5|NA|TRBV7-8|TRBD1
CASSSGGNQPQHF
TGTGCCAGCAGCTCAGGGGGAAATCAGCCCCAGCATTTT
>11|TRBJ2-1|NA|TRBV6-5|NA
CASSKTGRLFF
TGTGCCAGCAGTAAGACAGGGAGGCTGTTCTTC
>15|TRBJ2-5|NA|TRBV4-2|TRBD2
CASSPVAAGTETQYF
TGTGCCAGCAGCCCCGTGGCAGCGGGGACAGAGACCCAGTACTTC
>10|TRBJ2-1|once|TRBV20-1|NA
CSARENEQFF
TGCAGTGCTAGGGAGAATGAGCAGTTCTTC
>13|TRBJ1-1|NA|TRBV5-1|NA
CASSTGQNTEAFF
TGCGCCAGCAGCACCGGACAGAACACTGAAGCTTTCTTT
>14|TRBJ2-5|NA|TRBV7-9|NA
CASSLGQIQETQYF
TGTGCCAGCAGCTTAGGGCAGATTCAAGAGACCCAGTACTTC
>15|TRBJ1-5|NA|TRBV6-5|TRBD1
CASSSGTGGNQPQHF
TGTGCCAGCAGTTCCGGGACAGGGGGTAATCAGCCCCAGCATTTT
>16|TRBJ2-4|NA|TRBV13|NA
CASSYRGGGPKNIQYF
TGTGCCAGCAGCTACAGGGGCGGGGGGCCCAAAAACATTCAGTACTTC
>14|TRBJ2-3|few|TRBV27|TRBD1
CARRQGFSTDTQYF
TGTGCCAGACGACAGGGTTTTAGCACAGATACGCAGTATTTT
>15|TRBJ1-6|few|TRBV30|TRBD1
CAWRRRTGYNSPLHF
TGTGCCTGGAGGAGGCGGACAGGGTATAATTCACCCCTCCACTTT
>16|TRBJ2-2|NA|TRBV4-3|NA
CASSQGGGALSGELFF
TGCGCCAGCAGCCAAGGAGGGGGGGCACTCTCCGGGGAGCTGTTTTTT
>9|TRBJ2-1|NA|TRBV5-6|NA
CASGDEQFF
TGTGCCAGCGGAGATGAGCAGTTCTTC
>13|TRBJ2-7|NA|TRBV6-2/TRBV6-3|NA
CASSYLERYEQYF
TGTGCCAGCAGTTACTTAGAGCGCTACGAGCAGTACTTC
>14|TRBJ1-1|NA|TRBV7-6|NA
CASSLTPGGTEAFF
TGTGCCAGCAGCTTAACTCCCGGAGGGACTGAAGCTTTCTTT
>18|TRBJ2-4|once|TRBV2|TRBD2
CASSEALRGGEAKNIQYF
TGTGCCAGCAGTGAAGCGCTTCGGGGGGGAGAAGCCAAAAACATTCAGTACTTC
>13|TRBJ2-7|NA|TRBV5-5|NA
CASRLAGNYEQYF
TGTGCCAGCAGGCTGGCAGGGAACTACGAGCAGTACTTC
>15|TRBJ2-1|NA|TRBV7-2|TRBD2
CASSISGGTYNEQFF
TGTGCCAGCAGCATTAGCGGGGGGACCTACAATGAGCAGTTCTTC
>15|TRBJ1-3|few|TRBV9|NA
CASSVSGVSGNTIYF
TGTGCCAGCAGCGTATCGGGGGTCTCTGGAAACACCATATATTTT
>15|TRBJ1-2|NA|TRBV4-3|NA
CASSQEREPSYGYTF
TGCGCCAGCAGCCAAGAGCGCGAACCAAGCTATGGCTACACCTTC
>12|TRBJ2-7|few|TRBV5-4|NA
CASSPEGNEQYF
TGTGCCAGCAGCCCGGAGGGGAACGAGCAGTACTTC
>15|TRBJ1-6|NA|TRBV3-1/TRBV3-2|NA
CASSQVAGRNSPLHF
TGTGCCAGCAGCCAAGTAGCAGGGCGCAATTCACCCCTCCACTTT
>14|TRBJ2-1|NA|TRBV12-5|NA
CASGRDTDYNEQFF
TGTGCTAGTGGCCGGGACACCGACTACAATGAGCAGTTCTTC
>14|TRBJ1-1|NA|TRBV30|TRBD1
CAVAAGGIFTEAFF
TGTGCGGTGGCTGCAGGGGGTATCTTCACTGAAGCTTTCTTT
>12|TRBJ2-7|NA|TRBV29-1|TRBD1
CSVVQGAGEQYF
TGCAGCGTTGTCCAGGGGGCGGGGGAGCAGTACTTC
>15|TRBJ2-2|NA|TRBV4-2|NA
CASSHQGGYTGELFF
TGTGCCAGCAGCCACCAGGGGGGTTACACCGGGGAGCTGTTTTTT
>13|TRBJ1-4|NA|TRBV7-2|NA
CASSLPGYEKLFF
TGTGCCAGCAGCTTACCGGGGTATGAAAAACTGTTTTTT
>14|TRBJ2-5|NA|TRBV7-7|NA
CASSSMTTSETQYF
TGTGCTAGCAGCTCTATGACTACTTCCGAGACCCAGTACTTC
>14|TRBJ2-3|NA|TRBV2|NA
CASREGLGTDTQYF
TGTGCCAGCAGGGAGGGGCTAGGCACAGATACGCAGTATTTT
>13|TRBJ1-5|NA|TRBV6-6|NA
CASSLRDNQPQHF
TGTGCCAGCAGTTTGAGGGACAATCAGCCCCAGCATTTT
>15|TRBJ2-3|NA|TRBV11-3|NA
CASSSLLGNTDTQYF
TGTGCCAGCAGCTCCCTACTAGGGAACACAGATACGCAGTATTTT
>14|TRBJ1-3|NA|TRBV6-1|NA
CASSERGSGNTIYF
TGTGCCAGCAGTGAGCGAGGTTCTGGAAACACCATATATTTT
>16|TRBJ1-5|NA|TRBV2|NA
CASSELPPGTGWPQHF
TGTGCCAGCAGTGAGCTACCCCCAGGAACGGGGTGGCCCCAGCATTTT
>16|TRBJ1-6|NA|TRBV4-3|NA
CASSQESRAYNSPLHF
TGCGCCAGCAGCCAAGAATCGCGGGCCTATAATTCACCCCTCCACTTT
>12|TRBJ2-7|few|TRBV19|NA
CASRAGINEQYF
TGTGCCAGTAGGGCGGGGATCAACGAGCAGTACTTC
>14|TRBJ1-1|NA|TRBV21-1|NA
CASSKLTGPDEAFF
TGTGCCAGCAGCAAACTAACAGGGCCGGATGAAGCTTTCTTT
>13|TRBJ1-1|NA|TRBV7-3|NA
CASSPTGNTEAFF
TGTGCCAGCAGCCCGACGGGGAACACTGAAGCTTTCTTT
>14|TRBJ1-1|few|TRBV5-1|NA
CASSGWGGNTEAFF
TGCGCCAGCAGCGGCTGGGGGGGAAACACTGAAGCTTTCTTT
>15|TRBJ2-3|few|TRBV7-2|TRBD2
CASSFGGGSTDTQYF
TGTGCCAGCAGCTTCGGCGGGGGGAGCACAGATACGCAGTATTTT
>12|TRBJ1-1|few|TRBV6-5|NA
CASSQGFTEAFF
TGTGCCAGCAGCCAGGGTTTCACTGAAGCTTTCTTT
>13|TRBJ1-1|NA|TRBV24-1|NA
CATSDLRQSGTFF
TGTGCCACCAGTGATCTGCGACAGTCTGGGACTTTCTTT
>14|TRBJ1-2|few|TRBV24-1|NA
CATSDLNRAYGYTF
TGTGCCACCAGTGATTTGAACAGGGCCTATGGCTACACCTTC
>14|TRBJ1-3|NA|TRBV6-6|TRBD1
CASSFTGDGNTIYF
TGTGCCAGCAGTTTCACAGGGGACGGAAACACCATATATTTT
>14|TRBJ2-7|NA|TRBV28|NA
CASRPGQRGYEQYF
TGTGCCAGCAGGCCGGGACAAAGGGGCTACGAGCAGTACTTC
>14|TRBJ1-6|NA|TRBV5-1|TRBD1
CASSHDRGYSPLHF
TGCGCCAGCAGCCATGACAGGGGGTATTCACCCCTCCACTTT
>16|TRBJ2-5|NA|TRBV4-1|TRBD1
CASSQDGTGFGETQYF
TGCGCCAGCAGCCAAGACGGGACAGGGTTTGGAGAGACCCAGTACTTC